This passage covers 27 T cell receptor beta chains from one sample sequenced in a study of T cell responses to AZD1222 COVID-19 vaccine. The method was immunoSEQ multiplex PCR; TCRdb's version includes in-frame clones alone and lacks a portion of them. The data contain around 150,000 clones, approximately 89% of them singletons. Sample: peripheral blood, taken on day 0 of AZD1222 vaccination. The receptor set was obtained from an adult in good health.

The V call is TRBV28, the J call TRBJ2-7; tentative D call: TRBD1 (6 bases). This CDR3 contains 15 residues. Trimming removed 7 bases from V and 0 bases from J, with 16 bases in between. CDR1 is MDHEN, CDR2 SYDVKM, per germline. CDR3 DNA sequence: TGTGCCAGCATCGAACAGGGCGGACACTCCTACGAGCAGTACTTC. It translates to CASIEQGGHSYEQYF.

This sequence joins TRBV19 and TRBJ2-1, with TRBD2 identical over 10 bases. Germline V gene data show CDR1 as LNHDA and CDR2 as SQIVND (reference sequence). V dropped 3 bases and J dropped 7; count of bases not matched to a gene: 6. This CDR3 has 15 amino acids. The CDR3 sequence: CASSMNLAGENEQFF. CDR3 coding DNA: TGTGCCAGTAGTATGAATCTAGCGGGAGAGAATGAGCAGTTCTTC.

The chain joins TRBV6-5 to TRBJ1-2, with a tentative D call TRBD1 (6 bases). CDR1 is MNHEY and CDR2 is SVGAGI in the germline V gene. The CDR3 spans 14 residues. Deletions cut 7 bases from V and 7 bases from J, with 19 bases between. CDR3 protein: CASTASWGAGGYTF. CDR3 nucleotide sequence: TGTGCCAGCACCGCGAGTTGGGGGGCTGGTGGCTACACCTTC.

This chain uses TRBV6-5 with TRBJ2-5; D may be TRBD2 (7 bases). Germline V gene data show CDR1 as MNHEY and CDR2 as SVGAGI. The CDR3 runs to 14 residues. V lost 6 bases and J lost 5, with 16 bases in between. CDR3 amino acids: CASSPGGLGETQYF. The CDR3 DNA reads TGTGCCAGCAGCCCGGGGGGCCTGGGGGAGACCCAGTACTTC.

This clone showed up just a few times. The gene calls are TRBV6-5 and TRBJ1-1, with D unclear. The CDR3 is 11 residues long. The germline gives CDR1 MNHEY, CDR2 SVGAGI. V was cut by 6 bases and J by 8 bases, with 10 bases left in between. The CDR3 DNA is TGTGCCAGCAGCGCGATAGTAGAAGCTTTCTTT. It encodes CASSAIVEAFF.

The chain uses TRBV7-9 and TRBJ1-4; 8 bases are a match to TRBD1. J was trimmed by 2 bases and V by 7 bases; bases with no gene match: 9. CDR3 length equals 16 residues. Germline CDR1 is SEHNR and CDR2 is FQNEAQ (reference sequence). CDR3 region: CASINDRGGTNEKLFF. The CDR3 DNA sequence: TGTGCCAGCATTAACGACAGGGGTGGCACTAATGAAAAACTGTTTTTT.

V gene TRBV2 combines with J gene TRBJ1-5, with TRBD1 matching over 8 bases. The CDR3 contains 14 residues. CDR1 and CDR2 from the germline V gene are SNHLY and FYNNEI. V lost 7 bases, J lost 6 bases, and 8 bases stayed unmatched. CDR3 nucleotide sequence: TGTGCCAGCACCGCCGGACAGGGAATTCAGCCCCAGCATTTT. This codes for CASTAGQGIQPQHF.

J is TRBJ1-6 and V is TRBV6-5; D unresolved. V was cut by 8 bases and J by 6 bases, with 8 bases left in between. CDR3 length: 12 residues. Germline loops: CDR1 MNHEY, CDR2 SVGAGI. Here the CDR3 reads CASRGANSPLHF. CDR3 nucleotide sequence: TGTGCCAGCCGGGGAGCTAATTCACCCCTCCACTTT.

This clone has just a few counts. The chain combines TRBV19 with TRBJ2-7; 7 nucleotides line up with TRBD2. The CDR3 is made up of 17 amino acids. The V segment lost 0 bases and the J segment 3 bases; nucleotides outside the gene matches: 11. The germline V gene has CDR1 LNHDA and CDR2 SQIVND (reference sequence). The CDR3 region is CASSIDAEAGPFYEQYF. The CDR3 nucleotides read TGTGCCAGTAGTATAGATGCTGAAGCGGGACCGTTCTACGAGCAGTACTTC.

The chain employs TRBV11-2 and TRBJ2-2; D call uncertain. Germline CDR1 reads SGHAT; CDR2 reads FQNNGV. The CDR3 totals 15 residues. The V and J ends lost 5 bases and 4 bases respectively, with 14 bases between them. CDR3 residues: CASSHKWSSTGELFF. DNA of the CDR3: TGTGCCAGCAGCCACAAATGGTCGTCCACCGGGGAGCTGTTTTTT.

CDR3 DNA: TGCGCCAGCCAAGAATCCTTCTATAATTCACCCCTCCACTTT. Its translation is CASQESFYNSPLHF. V is TRBV5-1 and J is TRBJ1-6; D gene unclear. The CDR3 has 14 amino acids. V was cut by 7 bases and J by 3 bases, with 11 bases left in between. Per the germline V gene, CDR1 is SGHRS and CDR2 is YFSETQ.

V and J are TRBV6-5 and TRBJ2-7, with 12 positions matching TRBD2. The germline CDR1 and CDR2 sequences are MNHEY and SVGAGI. The J segment lost 6 bases and the V segment lost 10 bases, leaving 7 bases of the junction unmatched. The CDR3 contains 13 residues. CDR3 amino acids: CATELAGGGEQYF. CDR3 sequence (DNA): TGTGCCACCGAACTAGCGGGAGGAGGCGAGCAGTACTTC.

J is TRBJ1-3 and V is TRBV20-1; D not certain. This CDR3 has 11 amino acids. CDR1 is DFQATT, CDR2 SNEGSKA, per germline (reference sequence). V shed 6 bases and J shed 6 bases, with 9 bases lying between them. The CDR3 sequence is CSANEVNTIYF. The CDR3, as DNA: TGCAGTGCGAACGAAGTAAACACCATATATTTT.

This chain uses TRBV5-4 with TRBJ1-2; no clear D. The V gene's germline CDR1 is SGHNT and CDR2 YYREEE (reference sequence). The CDR3 totals 15 residues. V was trimmed by 4 bases and J by 2 bases, leaving 15 bases between them. In DNA form, the CDR3 reads TGTGCCAGCAGCATCCTGGAACGCAAGAACTATGGCTACACCTTC. It yields the protein CASSILERKNYGYTF.

This clone came up once. The gene calls are TRBV9 and TRBJ1-6; D unresolved. The CDR3 extends over 15 amino acids. Trimming left V 2 bases short and J 7 bases short, with 13 bases between. Germline V gives CDR1 SGDLS, CDR2 YYNGEE. In DNA, the CDR3 is TGTGCCAGCAGCGTGGGTTCAGGCGCCAATTCACCCCTCCACTTT. Translated: CASSVGSGANSPLHF.

The V call is TRBV15, the J call TRBJ1-2; D not resolved. Germline loops: CDR1 LNHNV, CDR2 YYDKDF (reference sequence). Trimming took 0 bases from V and 8 from J, leaving 16 bases between them. The CDR3 consists of 15 residues. Here the CDR3 reads CATSRDIAISGGYTF. In DNA form, the CDR3 reads TGTGCCACCAGCAGAGATATTGCGATCTCTGGGGGCTACACCTTC.

This clone has just one count. The J gene is TRBJ2-6, the V gene TRBV10-3; TRBD1 matches at 9 bases. Germline trimming cut 9 bases from V and 0 bases from J; bases unmatched to any gene: 6. Germline CDR1 is ENHRY and CDR2 is SYGVKD. The CDR3 consists of 16 residues. The CDR3 loop is CAIWDRVVSGANVLTF. The CDR3, as DNA: TGTGCCATATGGGACAGGGTGGTCTCTGGGGCCAACGTCCTGACTTTC.

The chain recombines TRBV24-1 with TRBJ2-3; no clear D gene. Trimming left V 1 base short and J 3 bases short, with 4 bases between. This CDR3 is 13 amino acids long. Germline V CDR1 and CDR2: KGHDR, SFDVKD. The CDR3 nucleotides read TGTGCCACCAGTGATTTTCGGACAGATACGCAGTATTTT. The encoded protein is CATSDFRTDTQYF.

This rearrangement joins TRBV19 to TRBJ1-1, with TRBD1 as a possible D gene (6 bases). With 5 bases removed from V and 4 bases from J, the gap between germline ends came to 14 bases. The CDR3 consists of 14 residues. Germline CDR1 LNHDA, CDR2 SQIVND (reference sequence). The CDR3 sequence is CASSFPGASTEAFF. CDR3 nucleotide sequence: TGTGCCAGTAGTTTCCCGGGGGCCTCCACTGAAGCTTTCTTT.

The chain employs TRBV19 and TRBJ1-5; D might be TRBD1 (6 bases). V lost 4 bases, J lost 0 bases, and 13 bases lay in between. This CDR3 has 16 residues. From germline, CDR1 is LNHDA and CDR2 SQIVND (reference sequence). The CDR3 sequence is CASSTWTDHSNQPQHF. As DNA, the CDR3 is TGTGCCAGTAGTACGTGGACAGACCATAGCAATCAGCCCCAGCATTTT.

This clone was detected once. This rearrangement joins TRBV30 to TRBJ2-7, with TRBD2 identical over 10 bases. The CDR3 runs to 13 residues. Per germline, CDR1 GTSNPN and CDR2 SVGIG (reference sequence). Germline trimming cut 7 bases from V and 3 bases from J; bases unmatched to any gene: 6. DNA of the CDR3: TGTGCCTCCCAAGCGGGAGGGGACTACGAGCAGTACTTC. This gives the protein CASQAGGDYEQYF.

The chain uses TRBV3-1 (or the pseudogene TRBV3-2) and TRBJ1-1; 8 positions match TRBD1. Germline V lookup: CDR1 LGHDT, CDR2 YNNKEL (reference sequence). V was clipped by 6 bases and J by 7 bases; unmatched bases: 7. The CDR3 is 13 residues long. CDR3 sequence: CASRQGDLGEAFF. The CDR3 nucleotides are TGTGCCAGCAGACAGGGGGACCTAGGTGAAGCTTTCTTT.

The chain couples TRBV28 to TRBJ1-1; tentatively, D is TRBD1 (5 bases). V dropped 6 bases and J dropped 10 bases, with 15 bases sitting between them. This CDR3 has 12 residues. Germline values: CDR1 MDHEN, CDR2 SYDVKM. Here the CDR3 DNA reads TGTGCCAGCAGGGAGACCAGGGTTGGAGCTTTCTTT. Encoded protein: CASRETRVGAFF.

The CDR3 DNA reads TGTGCCAGCAGCCCAGAGACAGGGAGTCAGCCCCAGCATTTT. It codes for CASSPETGSQPQHF. This chain uses TRBV6-5 with TRBJ1-5; 7 nucleotides agree with TRBD1. Germline V gene lookup returns CDR1 MNHEY and CDR2 SVGAGI. J was trimmed by 6 bases and V by 6 bases; bases with no gene match: 8. The CDR3 is 14 residues long.

This rearrangement joins TRBV11-2 to TRBJ2-5; tentatively, D is TRBD1 (5 bases). The V gene lost 5 bases and the J gene lost 5 bases, with 12 bases spanning the gap. CDR3 size: 13 residues. Germline lookup yields CDR1 SGHAT and CDR2 FQNNGV. CDR3 protein: CASSRSRAETQYF. The CDR3 nucleotides read TGTGCCAGCAGCCGTTCCAGGGCGGAGACCCAGTACTTC.

The rearrangement links TRBV2 to TRBJ2-4; D is perhaps TRBD2 (5 bases). The V end lost 6 bases, the J end lost 1 base, and 13 bases lay between the germline ends. CDR3 length equals 15 residues. In germline, CDR1 is SNHLY, CDR2 FYNNEI. CDR3 nucleotides: TGTGCCAGCAGCCAGGAGGCCGGGGCCAAAAACATTCAGTACTTC. Protein sequence: CASSQEAGAKNIQYF.

The J gene is TRBJ1-5, the V gene TRBV19; no firm D call. CDR1 is LNHDA and CDR2 is SQIVND in the germline V gene (reference sequence). Trimming pared 7 bases from V and 0 bases from J, leaving 16 bases between. This CDR3 is 16 amino acids long. Written as DNA, the CDR3 is TGTGCCAGTAAATTTGAGTCAGGAAATAGCAATCAGCCCCAGCATTTT. As protein: CASKFESGNSNQPQHF.